This T cell receptor beta chain derives from a study of cytomegalovirus exposure and HLA in healthy donors. Study-level findings and limits: There were over 150 TCR beta chains listed as cytomegalovirus-associated.

Clones were read by immunoSEQ multiplex PCR, and TCRdb kept only the in-frame ones, dropping some. The table lists 120,000 to 150,000 clones, approximately 90% of them singletons. The CDR3 covers 11 residues. The germline V gene has CDR1 MNHNS and CDR2 SASEGT. Trimming stripped 8 bases from V and 4 bases from J, with 8 bases between. A remark on this clone: What it binds is unknown.

The chain joins TRBV6-1 to TRBJ2-5, with a tentative D call TRBD2 (5 bases). The sequence was collected from a man between 18 and 35 years old in good health and CMV-seronegative. The sequencing sample was made of PBMCs. This chain's CDR3 is CASRERETQYF. The CDR3 DNA sequence: TGTGCCAGCCGGGAAAGAGAGACCCAGTACTTC.